This T cell receptor (beta chain) came from a study of vaccination and CD4 T cells after COVID-19. Study in general: Sampling post-COVID took place a median around 100 days after diagnosis (range 35 to 161). Culture controls were given either a CEFX pool, an HIV-1 Nef pool, or no peptide.

Researchers used the Oncomine TCR Beta short-read assay to sequence DNA from cultured CD4+ T cells. One entry per CDR3 protein, called by TCRdb with MiXCR from the PCR reads. Of around 14,000 distinct CDR3 sequences in the sample, around 30% are singletons; the top ten hold around a fifth. In its sample, this clonotype was seen a few times. Its specificity is unknown. The sample's treatment: roughly ten-day PBMC culture with coronavirus spike peptide pools or control peptides (ViraFEST assay). Deletions cut 4 bases from V and 2 bases from J, with 9 bases between. The CDR3 runs 14 residues. CDR1 LNHDA and CDR2 SQIVND come from the germline V gene (reference sequence).

The chain joins TRBV19 to TRBJ1-3; D may be TRBD1 (6 bases). This sequence originates from a human donor who received a COVID-19 vaccine. The sequenced sample was CD4+ T cells from blood, cultured in vitro, obtained before SARS-CoV-2 vaccination. The CDR3 DNA is TGTGCCAGTAGTACAGGGGAGACTGGAAACACCATATATTTT. It encodes CASSTGETGNTIYF. Complete variable domain (other parts from reference TRBV19 and TRBJ1-3): DGGITQSPKYLFRKEGQNVTLSCEQNLNHDAMYWYRQDPGQGLRLIYYSQIVNDFQKGDIAEGYSVSREKKESFPLTVTSAQKNPTAFYLCASSTGETGNTIYFGEGSWLTVV.